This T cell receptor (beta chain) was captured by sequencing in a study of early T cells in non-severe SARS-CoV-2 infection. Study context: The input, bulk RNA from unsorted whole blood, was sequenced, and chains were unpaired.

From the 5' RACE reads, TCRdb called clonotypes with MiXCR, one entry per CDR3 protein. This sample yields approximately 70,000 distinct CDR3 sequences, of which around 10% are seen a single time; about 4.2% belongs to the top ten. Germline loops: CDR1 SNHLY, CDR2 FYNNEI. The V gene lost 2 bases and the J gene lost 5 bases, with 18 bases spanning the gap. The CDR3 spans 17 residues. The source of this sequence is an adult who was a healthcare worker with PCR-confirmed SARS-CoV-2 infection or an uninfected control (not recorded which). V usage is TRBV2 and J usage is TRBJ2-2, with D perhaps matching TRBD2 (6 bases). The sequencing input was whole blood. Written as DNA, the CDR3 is TGTGCCAGCAGTGAATGGGGGGACTCGGTGATAACCGGGGAGCTGTTTTTT. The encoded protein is CASSEWGDSVITGELFF.